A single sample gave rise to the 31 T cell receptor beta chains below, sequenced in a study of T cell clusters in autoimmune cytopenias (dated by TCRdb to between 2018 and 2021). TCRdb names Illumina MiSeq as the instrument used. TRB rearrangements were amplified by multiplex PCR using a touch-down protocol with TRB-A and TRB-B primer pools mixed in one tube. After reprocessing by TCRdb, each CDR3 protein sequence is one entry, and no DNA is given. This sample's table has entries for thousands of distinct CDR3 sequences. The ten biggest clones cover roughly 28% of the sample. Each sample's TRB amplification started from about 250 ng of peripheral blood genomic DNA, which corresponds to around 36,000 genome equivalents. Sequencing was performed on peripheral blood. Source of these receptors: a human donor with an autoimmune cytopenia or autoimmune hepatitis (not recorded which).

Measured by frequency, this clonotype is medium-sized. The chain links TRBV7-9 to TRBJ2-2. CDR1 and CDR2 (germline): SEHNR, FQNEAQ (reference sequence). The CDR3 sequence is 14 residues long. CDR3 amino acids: CASSWWSNTGELFF. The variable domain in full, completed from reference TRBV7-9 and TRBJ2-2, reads DTGVSQNPRHKITKRGQNVTFRCDPISEHNRLYWYRQTLGQGPEFLTYFQNEAQLEKSRLLSDRFSAERPKGSFSTLEIQRTEQGDSAMYLCASSWWSNTGELFFGEGSRLTVL.

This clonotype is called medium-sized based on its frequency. The CDR3 sequence is CASSKMETLSNEKLFF. The rearrangement links TRBV19 to TRBJ1-4. Germline loops: CDR1 LNHDA, CDR2 SQIVND (reference sequence). The CDR3 consists of 16 residues.

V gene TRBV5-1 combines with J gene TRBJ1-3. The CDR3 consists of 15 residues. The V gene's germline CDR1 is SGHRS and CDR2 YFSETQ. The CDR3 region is CASSEGLSSGKTIYF.

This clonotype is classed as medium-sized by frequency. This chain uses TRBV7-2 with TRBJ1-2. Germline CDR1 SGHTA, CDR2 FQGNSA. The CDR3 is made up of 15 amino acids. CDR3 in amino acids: CASSLALQSQYGYTF. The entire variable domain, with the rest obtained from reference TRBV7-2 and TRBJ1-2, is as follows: GAGVSQSPSNKVTEKGKDVELRCDPISGHTALYWYRQSLGQGLEFLIYFQGNSAPDKSGLPSDRFSAERTGGSVSTLTIQRTQQEDSAVYLCASSLALQSQYGYTFGSGTRLTVV.

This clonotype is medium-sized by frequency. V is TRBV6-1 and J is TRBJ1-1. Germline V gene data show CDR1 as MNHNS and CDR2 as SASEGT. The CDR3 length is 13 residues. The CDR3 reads CASSGQRNAEAFF.

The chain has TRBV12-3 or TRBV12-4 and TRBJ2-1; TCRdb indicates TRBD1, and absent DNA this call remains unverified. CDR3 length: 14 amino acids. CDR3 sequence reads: CASSLGTGDRQMFF.

The CDR3 is CSASRGTAHSNQPQHF. The chain employs TRBV20-1 and TRBJ1-5; TCRdb's assignment of TRBD1 cannot be checked, as there is no DNA. Germline V gene data show CDR1 as DFQATT and CDR2 as SNEGSKA (reference sequence). The CDR3 totals 16 residues.

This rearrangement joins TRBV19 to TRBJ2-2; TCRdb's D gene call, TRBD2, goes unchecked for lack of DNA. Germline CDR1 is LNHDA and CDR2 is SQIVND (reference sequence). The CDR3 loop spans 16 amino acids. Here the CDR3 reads CASSATSGSFTGELFF.

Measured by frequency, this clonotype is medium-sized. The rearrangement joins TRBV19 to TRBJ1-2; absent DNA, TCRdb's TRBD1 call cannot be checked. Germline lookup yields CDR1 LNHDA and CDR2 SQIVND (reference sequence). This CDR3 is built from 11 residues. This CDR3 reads CASSNRDSYTF.

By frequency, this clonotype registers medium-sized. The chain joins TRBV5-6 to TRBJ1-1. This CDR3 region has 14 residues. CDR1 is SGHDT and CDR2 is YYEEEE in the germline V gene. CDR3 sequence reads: CASSFSPMNTEAFF.

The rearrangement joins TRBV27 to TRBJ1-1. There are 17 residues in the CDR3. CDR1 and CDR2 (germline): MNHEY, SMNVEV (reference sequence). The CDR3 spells CASSLDAGPPRNTEAFF.

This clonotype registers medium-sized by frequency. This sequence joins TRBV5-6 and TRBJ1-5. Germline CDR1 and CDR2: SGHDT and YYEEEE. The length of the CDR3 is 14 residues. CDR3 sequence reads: CASSLGGFNQPQHF.

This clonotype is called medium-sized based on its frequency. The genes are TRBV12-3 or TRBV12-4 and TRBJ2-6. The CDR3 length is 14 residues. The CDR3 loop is CASSFGAGANVLTF.

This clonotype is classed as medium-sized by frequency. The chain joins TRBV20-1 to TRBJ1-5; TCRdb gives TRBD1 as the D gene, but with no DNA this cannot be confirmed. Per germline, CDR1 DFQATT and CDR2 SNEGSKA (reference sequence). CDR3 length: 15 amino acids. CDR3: CSASRGRPSNQPQHF.

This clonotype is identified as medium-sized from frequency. CDR3 sequence reads: CSVDLGQETQYF. This chain links TRBV29-1 with TRBJ2-5. The CDR3 runs 12 residues. Germline values: CDR1 SQVTM, CDR2 ANQGSEA.

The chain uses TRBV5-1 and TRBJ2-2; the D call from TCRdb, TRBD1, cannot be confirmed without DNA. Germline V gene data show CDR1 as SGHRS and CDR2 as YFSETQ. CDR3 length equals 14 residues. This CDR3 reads CASSSDRLTGELFF.

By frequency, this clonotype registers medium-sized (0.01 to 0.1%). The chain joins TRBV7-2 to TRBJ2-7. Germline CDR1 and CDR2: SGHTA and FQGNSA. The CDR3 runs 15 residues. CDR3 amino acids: CASSLTSVSSYEQYF.

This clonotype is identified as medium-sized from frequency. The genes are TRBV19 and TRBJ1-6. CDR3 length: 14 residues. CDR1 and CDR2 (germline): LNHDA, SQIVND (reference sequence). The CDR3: CASSRSPYNSPLHF.

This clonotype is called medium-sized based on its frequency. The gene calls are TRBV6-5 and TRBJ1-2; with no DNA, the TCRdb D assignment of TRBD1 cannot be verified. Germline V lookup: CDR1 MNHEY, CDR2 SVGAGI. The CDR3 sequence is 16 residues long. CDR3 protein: CASSYLRTGGVYGYTF.

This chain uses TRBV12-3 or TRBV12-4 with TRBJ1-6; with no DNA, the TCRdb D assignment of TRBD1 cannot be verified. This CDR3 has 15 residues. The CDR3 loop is CASSLGQGDNSPLHF.

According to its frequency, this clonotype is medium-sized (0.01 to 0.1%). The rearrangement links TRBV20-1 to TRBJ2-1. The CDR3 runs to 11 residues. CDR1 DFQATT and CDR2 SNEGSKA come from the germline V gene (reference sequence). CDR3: CSASGDNEQFF.

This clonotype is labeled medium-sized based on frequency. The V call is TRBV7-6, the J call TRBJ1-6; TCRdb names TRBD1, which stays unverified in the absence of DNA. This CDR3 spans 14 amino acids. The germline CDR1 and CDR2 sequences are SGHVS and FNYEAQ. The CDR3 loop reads CASSLRDDNSPLHF.

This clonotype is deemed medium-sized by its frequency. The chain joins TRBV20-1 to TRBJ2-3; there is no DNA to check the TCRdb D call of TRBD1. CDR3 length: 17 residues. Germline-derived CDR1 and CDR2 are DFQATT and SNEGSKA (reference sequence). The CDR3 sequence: CSAAQRVTVYSTDTQYF.

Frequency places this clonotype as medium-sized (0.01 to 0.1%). CDR3 sequence: CASSLRTAKEPQHF. The V gene is TRBV6-5, the J gene TRBJ1-5; TCRdb gives TRBD1 as the D gene, but with no DNA this cannot be confirmed. The CDR3 contains 14 residues. Germline V lookup: CDR1 MNHEY, CDR2 SVGAGI.

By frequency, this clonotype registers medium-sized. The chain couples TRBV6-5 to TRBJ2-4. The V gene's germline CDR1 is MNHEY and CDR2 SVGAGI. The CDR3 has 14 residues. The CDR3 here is CASSRVGAKNIQYF.

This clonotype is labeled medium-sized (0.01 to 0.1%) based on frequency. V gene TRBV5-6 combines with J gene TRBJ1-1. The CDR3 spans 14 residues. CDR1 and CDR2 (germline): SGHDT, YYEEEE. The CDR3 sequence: CASSWGDLNTEAFF.

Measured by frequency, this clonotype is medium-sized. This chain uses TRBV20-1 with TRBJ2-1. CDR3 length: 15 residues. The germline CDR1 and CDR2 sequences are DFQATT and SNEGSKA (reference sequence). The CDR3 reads CSARSTLSSYNEQFF.

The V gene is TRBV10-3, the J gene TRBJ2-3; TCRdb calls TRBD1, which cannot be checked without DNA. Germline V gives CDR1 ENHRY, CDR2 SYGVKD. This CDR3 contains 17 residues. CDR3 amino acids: CAISEGYSGLLTDTQYF.

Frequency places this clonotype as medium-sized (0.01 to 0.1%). The CDR3 here is CASIGNSGPGNTIYF. The rearrangement links TRBV6-1 to TRBJ1-3; TCRdb gives TRBD1 as the D gene, but with no DNA this cannot be confirmed. CDR1 MNHNS and CDR2 SASEGT come from the germline V gene. This CDR3 has 15 amino acids.

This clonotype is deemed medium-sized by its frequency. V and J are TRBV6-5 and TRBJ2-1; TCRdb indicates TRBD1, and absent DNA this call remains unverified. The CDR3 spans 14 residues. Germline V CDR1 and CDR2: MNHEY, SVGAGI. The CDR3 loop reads CASSRGTEDNEQFF.

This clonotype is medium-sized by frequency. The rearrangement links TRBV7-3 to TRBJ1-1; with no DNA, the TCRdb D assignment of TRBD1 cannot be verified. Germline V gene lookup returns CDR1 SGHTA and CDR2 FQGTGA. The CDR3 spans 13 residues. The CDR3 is CASSRTANTEAFF. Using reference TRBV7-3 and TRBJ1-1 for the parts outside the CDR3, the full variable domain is GAGVSQTPSNKVTEKGKYVELRCDPISGHTALYWYRQSLGQGPEFLIYFQGTGAADDSGLPNDRFFAVRPEGSVSTLKIQRTERGDSAVYLCASSRTANTEAFFGQGTRLTVV.